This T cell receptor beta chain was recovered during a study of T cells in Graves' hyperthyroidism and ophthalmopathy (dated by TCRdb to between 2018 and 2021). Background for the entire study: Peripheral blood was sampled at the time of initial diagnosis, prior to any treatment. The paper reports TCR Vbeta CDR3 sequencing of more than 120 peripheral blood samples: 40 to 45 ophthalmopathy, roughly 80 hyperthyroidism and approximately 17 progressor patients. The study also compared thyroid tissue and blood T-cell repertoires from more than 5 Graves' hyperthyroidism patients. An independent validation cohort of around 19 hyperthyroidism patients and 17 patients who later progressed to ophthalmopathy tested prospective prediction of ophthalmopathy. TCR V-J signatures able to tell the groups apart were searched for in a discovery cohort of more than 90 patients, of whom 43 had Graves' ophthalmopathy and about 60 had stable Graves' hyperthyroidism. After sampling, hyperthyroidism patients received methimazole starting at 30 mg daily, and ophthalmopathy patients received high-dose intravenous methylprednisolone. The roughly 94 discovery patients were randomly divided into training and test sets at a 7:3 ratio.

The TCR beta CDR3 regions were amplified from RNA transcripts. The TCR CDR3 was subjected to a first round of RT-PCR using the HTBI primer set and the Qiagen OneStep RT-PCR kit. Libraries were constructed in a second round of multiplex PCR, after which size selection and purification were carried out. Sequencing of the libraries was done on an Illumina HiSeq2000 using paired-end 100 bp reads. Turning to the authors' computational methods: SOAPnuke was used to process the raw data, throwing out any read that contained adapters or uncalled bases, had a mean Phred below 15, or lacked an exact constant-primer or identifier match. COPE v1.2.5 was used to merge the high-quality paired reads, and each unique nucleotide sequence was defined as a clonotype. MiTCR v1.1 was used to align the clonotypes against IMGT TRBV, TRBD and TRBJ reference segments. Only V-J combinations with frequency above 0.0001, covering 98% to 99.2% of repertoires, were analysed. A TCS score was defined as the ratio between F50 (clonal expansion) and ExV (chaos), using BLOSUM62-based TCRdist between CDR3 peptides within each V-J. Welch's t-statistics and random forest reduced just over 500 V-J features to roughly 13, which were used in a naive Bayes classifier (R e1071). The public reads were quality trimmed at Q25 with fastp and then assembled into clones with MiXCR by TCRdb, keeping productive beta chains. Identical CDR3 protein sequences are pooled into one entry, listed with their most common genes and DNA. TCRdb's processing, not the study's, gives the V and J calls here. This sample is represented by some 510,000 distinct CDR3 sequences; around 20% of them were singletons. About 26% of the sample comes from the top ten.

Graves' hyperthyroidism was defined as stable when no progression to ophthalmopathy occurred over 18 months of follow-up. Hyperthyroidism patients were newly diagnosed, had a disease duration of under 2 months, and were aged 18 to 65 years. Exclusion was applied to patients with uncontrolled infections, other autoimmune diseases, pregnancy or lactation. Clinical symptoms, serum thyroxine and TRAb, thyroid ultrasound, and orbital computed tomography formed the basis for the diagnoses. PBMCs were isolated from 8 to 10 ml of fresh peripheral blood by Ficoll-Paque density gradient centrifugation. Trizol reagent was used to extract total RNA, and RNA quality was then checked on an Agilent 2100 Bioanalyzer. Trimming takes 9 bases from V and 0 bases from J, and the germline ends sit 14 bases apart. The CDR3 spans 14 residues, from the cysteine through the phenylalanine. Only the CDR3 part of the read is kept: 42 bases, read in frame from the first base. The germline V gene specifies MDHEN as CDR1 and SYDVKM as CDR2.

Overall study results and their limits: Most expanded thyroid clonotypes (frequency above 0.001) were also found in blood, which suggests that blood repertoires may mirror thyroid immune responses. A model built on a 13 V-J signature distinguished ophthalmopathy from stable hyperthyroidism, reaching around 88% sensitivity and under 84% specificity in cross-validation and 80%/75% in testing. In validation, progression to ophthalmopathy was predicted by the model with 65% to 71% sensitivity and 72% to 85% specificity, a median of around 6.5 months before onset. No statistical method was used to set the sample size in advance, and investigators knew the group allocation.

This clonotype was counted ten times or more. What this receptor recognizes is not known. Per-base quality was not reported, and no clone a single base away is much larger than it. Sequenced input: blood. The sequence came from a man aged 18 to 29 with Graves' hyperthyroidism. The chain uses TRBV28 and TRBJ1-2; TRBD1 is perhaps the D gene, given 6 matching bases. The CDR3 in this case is CASGVGGTNYGYTF. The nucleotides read TGTGCCAGTGGGGTAGGGGGAACTAACTATGGCTACACCTTC.